This T cell receptor (beta chain) originates from a study of cytomegalovirus exposure and HLA in healthy donors. The study, taken as a whole, reports: Most TCR sequences proved rare, with some public TCRs found in many donors. HLA alleles were associated with fewer than 20,000 TCR beta sequences in a later analysis at 0.05 false discovery rate. Cytomegalovirus association was assigned to approximately 180 TCR beta chains.

V was cut by 1 base and J by 1 base, with 22 bases left in between. The CDR3 has 19 amino acids. Germline V lookup: CDR1 SGHAT, CDR2 FQNNGV. Amplification used 60 Vbeta primers and 13 Jbeta primers. The repertoire was sequenced with immunoSEQ multiplex PCR; TCRdb's copy has only in-frame clones and lacks some. The data contain about 180,000 clones, approximately 72% of them singletons. This clone is a singleton in its sample. Its target is unknown. The clonotype originates from a female donor in good health and CMV-seronegative. The chain couples TRBV11-2 to TRBJ1-1, with D perhaps TRBD1 (6 bases). Sequencing input: PBMCs. Here the CDR3 reads CASSLAEGGGRKWNTEAFF. In nucleotides, the CDR3 is TGTGCCAGCAGCTTAGCAGAGGGGGGCGGGAGGAAGTGGAACACTGAAGCTTTCTTT.